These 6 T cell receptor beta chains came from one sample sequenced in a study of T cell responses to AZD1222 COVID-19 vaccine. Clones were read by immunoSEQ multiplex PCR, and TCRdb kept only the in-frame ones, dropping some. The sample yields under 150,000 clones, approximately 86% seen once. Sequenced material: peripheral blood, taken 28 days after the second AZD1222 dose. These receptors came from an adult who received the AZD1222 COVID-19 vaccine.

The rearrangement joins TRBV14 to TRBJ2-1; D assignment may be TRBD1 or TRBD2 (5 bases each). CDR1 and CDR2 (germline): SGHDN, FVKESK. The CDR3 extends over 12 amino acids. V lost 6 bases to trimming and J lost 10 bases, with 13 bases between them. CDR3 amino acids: CASRPGGGEQFF. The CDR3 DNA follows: TGTGCCAGCAGGCCTGGGGGTGGGGAGCAGTTCTTC.

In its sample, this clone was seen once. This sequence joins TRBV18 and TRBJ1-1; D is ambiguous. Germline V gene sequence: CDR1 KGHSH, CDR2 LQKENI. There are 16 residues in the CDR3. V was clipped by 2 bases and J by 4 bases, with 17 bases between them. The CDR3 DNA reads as TGTGCCAGCTCACCAATCGGTTACACCCTGGGCACTGAAGCTTTCTTT. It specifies CASSPIGYTLGTEAFF.

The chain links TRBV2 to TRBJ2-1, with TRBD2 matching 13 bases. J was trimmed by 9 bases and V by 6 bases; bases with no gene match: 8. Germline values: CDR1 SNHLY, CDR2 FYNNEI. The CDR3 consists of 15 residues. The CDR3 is CASRSLAGGLAEQFF. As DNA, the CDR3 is TGTGCCAGCAGGTCACTAGCGGGGGGGTTGGCTGAGCAGTTCTTC. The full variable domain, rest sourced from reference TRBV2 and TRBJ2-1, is EPEVTQTPSHQVTQMGQEVILRCVPISNHLYFYWYRQILGQKVEFLVSFYNNEISEKSEIFDDQFSVERPDGSNFTLKIRSTKLEDSAMYFCASRSLAGGLAEQFFGPGTRLTVL.

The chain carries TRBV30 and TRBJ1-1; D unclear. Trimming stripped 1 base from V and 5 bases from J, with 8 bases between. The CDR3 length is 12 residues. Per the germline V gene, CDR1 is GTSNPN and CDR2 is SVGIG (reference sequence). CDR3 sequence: CAWSGVRTEAFF. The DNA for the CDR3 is TGTGCCTGGAGTGGCGTGAGGACTGAAGCTTTCTTT.

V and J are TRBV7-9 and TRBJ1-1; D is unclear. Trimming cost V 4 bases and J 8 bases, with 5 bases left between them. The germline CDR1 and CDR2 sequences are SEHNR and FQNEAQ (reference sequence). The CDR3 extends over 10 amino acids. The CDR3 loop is CASSSGEAFF. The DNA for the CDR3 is TGTGCCAGCAGCTCCGGAGAAGCTTTCTTT.

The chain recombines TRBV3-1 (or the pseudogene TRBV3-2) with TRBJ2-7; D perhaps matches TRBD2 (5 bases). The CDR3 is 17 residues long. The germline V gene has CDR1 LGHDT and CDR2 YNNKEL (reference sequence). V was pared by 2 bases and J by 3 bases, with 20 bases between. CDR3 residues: CASSQLPDGVGVYEQYF. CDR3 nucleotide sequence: TGTGCCAGCAGCCAACTCCCCGACGGGGTCGGCGTCTACGAGCAGTACTTC.